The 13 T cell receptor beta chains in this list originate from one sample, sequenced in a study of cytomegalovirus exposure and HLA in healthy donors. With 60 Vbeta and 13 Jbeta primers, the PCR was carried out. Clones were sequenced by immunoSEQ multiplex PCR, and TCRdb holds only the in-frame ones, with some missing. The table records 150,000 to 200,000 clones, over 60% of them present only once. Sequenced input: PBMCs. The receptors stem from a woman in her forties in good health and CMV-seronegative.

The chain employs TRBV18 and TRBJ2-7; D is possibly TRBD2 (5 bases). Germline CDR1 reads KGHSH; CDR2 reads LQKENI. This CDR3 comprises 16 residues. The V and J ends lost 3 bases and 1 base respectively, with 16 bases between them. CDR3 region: CASSPGVGLGSYEQYF. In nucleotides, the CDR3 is TGTGCCAGCTCACCGGGAGTCGGGCTCGGGTCCTACGAGCAGTACTTC.

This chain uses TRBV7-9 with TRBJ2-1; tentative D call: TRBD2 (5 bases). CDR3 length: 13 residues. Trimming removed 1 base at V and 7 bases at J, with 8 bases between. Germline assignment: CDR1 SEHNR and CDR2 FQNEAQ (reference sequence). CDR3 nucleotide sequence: TGTGCCAGCAGCTTAGACGGGGTGAATGAGCAGTTCTTC. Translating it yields CASSLDGVNEQFF.

This chain's CDR3 is CASSVPGVSYEQYF. The CDR3 DNA follows: TGTGCCAGCAGCGTACCAGGGGTATCCTACGAGCAGTACTTC. This chain uses TRBV11-1 with TRBJ2-7; a weak D match, TRBD1 (6 bases). V gave up 5 bases and J gave up 1 base, with 12 bases separating them. CDR1 SGHAT and CDR2 FQDESV come from the germline V gene (reference sequence). CDR3 length: 14 amino acids.

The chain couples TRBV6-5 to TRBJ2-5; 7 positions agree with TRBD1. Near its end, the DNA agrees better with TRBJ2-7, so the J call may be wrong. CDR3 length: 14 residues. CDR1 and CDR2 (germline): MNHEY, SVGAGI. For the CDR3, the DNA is TGTGCCAGCACGGGTGACAGGGCCCCCTACGAGCAGTACTTC. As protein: CASTGDRAPYEQYF.

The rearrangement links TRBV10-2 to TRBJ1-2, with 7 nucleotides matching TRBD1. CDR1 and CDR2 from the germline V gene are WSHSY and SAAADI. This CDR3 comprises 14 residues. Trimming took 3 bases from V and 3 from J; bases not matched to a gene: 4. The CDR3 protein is CASSDQGGHYGYTF. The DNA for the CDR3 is TGCGCCAGCAGTGATCAGGGGGGTCACTATGGCTACACCTTC.

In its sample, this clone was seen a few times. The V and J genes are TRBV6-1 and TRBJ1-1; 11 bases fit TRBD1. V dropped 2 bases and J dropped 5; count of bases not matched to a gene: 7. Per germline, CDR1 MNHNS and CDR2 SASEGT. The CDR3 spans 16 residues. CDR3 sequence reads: CASSERDRGVWTEAFF. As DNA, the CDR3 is TGTGCCAGCAGTGAAAGGGACAGGGGGGTGTGGACTGAAGCTTTCTTT.

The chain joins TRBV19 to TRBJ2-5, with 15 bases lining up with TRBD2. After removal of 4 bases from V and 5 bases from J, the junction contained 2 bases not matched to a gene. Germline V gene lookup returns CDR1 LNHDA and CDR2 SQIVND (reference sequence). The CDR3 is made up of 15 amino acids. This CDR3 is CASSTGLAGGETQYF. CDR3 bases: TGTGCCAGTAGTACGGGACTAGCGGGGGGTGAGACCCAGTACTTC.

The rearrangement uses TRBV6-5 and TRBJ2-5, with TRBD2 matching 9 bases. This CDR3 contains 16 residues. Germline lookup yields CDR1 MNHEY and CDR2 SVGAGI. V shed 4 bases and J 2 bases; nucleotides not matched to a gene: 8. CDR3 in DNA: TGTGCCAGCAGTTCTGTGACTAGCGGAATGCAAGAGACCCAGTACTTC. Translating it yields CASSSVTSGMQETQYF.

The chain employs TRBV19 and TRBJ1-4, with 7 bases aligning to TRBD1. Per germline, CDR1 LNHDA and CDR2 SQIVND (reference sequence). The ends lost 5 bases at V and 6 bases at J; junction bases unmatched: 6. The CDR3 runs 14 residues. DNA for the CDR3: TGTGCCAGTAGTGCCAGGGACAGCGATGAAAAACTGTTTTTT. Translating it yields CASSARDSDEKLFF.

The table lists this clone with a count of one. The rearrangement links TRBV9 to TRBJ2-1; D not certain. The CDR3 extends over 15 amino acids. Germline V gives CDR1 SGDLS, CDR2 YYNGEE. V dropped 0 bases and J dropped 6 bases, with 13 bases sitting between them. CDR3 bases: TGTGCCAGCAGCGTAGACTCATTCGGAGCCAATGAGCAGTTCTTC. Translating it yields CASSVDSFGANEQFF.

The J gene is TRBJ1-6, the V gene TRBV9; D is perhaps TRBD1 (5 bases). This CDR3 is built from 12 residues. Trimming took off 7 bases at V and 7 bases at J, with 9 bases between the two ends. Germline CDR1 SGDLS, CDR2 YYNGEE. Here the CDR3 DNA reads TGTGCCAGCTCACGGACAAATTCACCCCTCCACTTT. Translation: CASSRTNSPLHF.

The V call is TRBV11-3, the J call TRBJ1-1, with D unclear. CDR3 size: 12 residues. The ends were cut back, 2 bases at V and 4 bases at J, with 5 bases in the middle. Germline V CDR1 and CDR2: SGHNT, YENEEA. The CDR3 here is CASSLSFTEAFF. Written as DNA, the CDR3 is TGTGCCAGCAGCTTATCATTCACTGAAGCTTTCTTT.

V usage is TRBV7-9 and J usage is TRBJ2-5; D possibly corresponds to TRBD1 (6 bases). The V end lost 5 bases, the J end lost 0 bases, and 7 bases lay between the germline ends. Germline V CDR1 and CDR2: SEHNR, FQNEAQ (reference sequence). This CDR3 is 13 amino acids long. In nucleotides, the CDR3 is TGTGCCAGCAGCAGGGACAACCAAGAGACCCAGTACTTC. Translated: CASSRDNQETQYF.